These 17 T cell receptor beta chains were sequenced from one sample in a study of radiation and T cells in renal cell carcinoma. The protocol was immunoSEQ multiplex PCR, while the TCRdb copy is restricted to in-frame clones and leaves out a portion. This repertoire shows about 170,000 clones, roughly nine tenths found once; its top ten account for around 10%. Indicated time point: blood 4 weeks post-SBRT, at nephrectomy. Treatment defined: 15 Gy SBRT to primary tumor, nephrectomy 4 weeks later. The sequenced sample was blood, obtained from a patient whose treatment included radiotherapy and nephrectomy. The receptors were gathered from a woman between 50 and 59 years old with renal cell carcinoma.

This chain uses TRBV5-1 with TRBJ1-1; D is ambiguous. Trimming pared 4 bases from V and 1 base from J, leaving 11 bases between. Germline CDR1 SGHRS, CDR2 YFSETQ. This CDR3 contains 14 residues. The CDR3 bases are TGCGCCAGCAGCCTGACAAGGACGAACACTGAAGCTTTCTTT. Amino acid sequence: CASSLTRTNTEAFF. The full variable domain, completed using reference TRBV5-1 and TRBJ1-1, is KAGVTQTPRYLIKTRGQQVTLSCSPISGHRSVSWYQQTPGQGLQFLFEYFSETQRNKGNFPGRFSGRQFSNSRSEMNVSTLELGDSALYLCASSLTRTNTEAFFGQGTRLTVV.

Here the CDR3 reads CASSVGAQGENTIYF. As DNA, the CDR3 is TGTGCCAGCAGCGTAGGAGCACAGGGAGAAAACACCATATATTTT. V gene TRBV9 combines with J gene TRBJ1-3, with D possibly being TRBD1 (6 bases). V lost 0 bases and J 6 bases, leaving 13 bases between the germline ends. In germline, CDR1 is SGDLS, CDR2 YYNGEE. The CDR3 has 15 amino acids. Using reference TRBV9 and TRBJ1-3 for the parts outside the CDR3, the full variable domain is DSGVTQTPKHLITATGQRVTLRCSPRSGDLSVYWYQQSLDQGLQFLIQYYNGEERAKGNILERFSAQQFPDLHSELNLSSLELGDSALYFCASSVGAQGENTIYFGEGSWLTVV.

This clone is a singleton in its sample. The chain uses TRBV5-1 and TRBJ2-5; 9 bases are a match to TRBD2. The J call is doubtful: the DNA matches TRBJ2-7 better. CDR1 SGHRS and CDR2 YFSETQ come from the germline V gene. This CDR3 is 15 amino acids long. The CDR3 nucleotides are TGCGCCAGCAGCTTGGGACTAGCGGAGACCTACGAGCAGTACTTC. It codes for CASSLGLAETYEQYF.

This clone was detected once. This chain connects TRBV19 to TRBJ1-1, with D maybe TRBD1 (6 bases). Looked up from germline, CDR1 is LNHDA and CDR2 is SQIVND (reference sequence). The CDR3 runs 14 residues. V was clipped by 4 bases and J by 7 bases, with 16 bases between them. The chain's CDR3 is CASSTDRQGYEAFF. CDR3 sequence (DNA): TGTGCCAGTAGTACCGACAGGCAGGGGTATGAAGCTTTCTTT.

The chain is built from TRBV27 and TRBJ2-5, with D perhaps matching TRBD1 (6 bases). The CDR3 is 14 residues long. Per germline, CDR1 MNHEY and CDR2 SMNVEV (reference sequence). Between the trimmed V and J ends, which lost 5 bases and 7 bases, there was a span of 17 bases. For the CDR3, the DNA is TGTGCCAGCAGTCACAGGGTCCAAGACGGGACCCAGTACTTC. It encodes CASSHRVQDGTQYF.

Worth noting for this clone: Other DNA sequences from this sample encode an identical CDR3 as well. The chain employs TRBV5-4 and TRBJ2-5; D unclear. The germline gives CDR1 SGHNT, CDR2 YYREEE (reference sequence). CDR3 length: 14 amino acids. V was cut by 0 bases and J by 2 bases, with 8 bases left in between. The CDR3 loop is CASSLAGTQETQYF. The CDR3 region has the DNA TGTGCCAGCAGCTTGGCAGGAACACAAGAGACCCAGTACTTC.

The table lists this clone with a few counts. The chain is built from TRBV6-5 and TRBJ1-6, with D possibly being TRBD1 (5 bases). The CDR3 loop spans 15 amino acids. Deletions cut 2 bases from V and 6 bases from J, with 11 bases between. Germline V gene lookup returns CDR1 MNHEY and CDR2 SVGAGI. Here the CDR3 reads CASSYRGLLNSPLHF. As DNA, the CDR3 is TGTGCCAGCAGTTACCGGGGCCTCCTTAATTCACCCCTCCACTTT.

The chain employs TRBV7-2 and TRBJ1-1; a possible D gene is TRBD1 (5 bases). The CDR3 loop spans 16 amino acids. CDR1 and CDR2 from the germline V gene are SGHTA and FQGNSA. Trimming shortened V by 2 bases and J by 0 bases, and 13 bases separated the two germline ends. CDR3 sequence (DNA): TGTGCCAGCAGCTTAATCACAGGACTTATGAACACTGAAGCTTTCTTT. It codes for CASSLITGLMNTEAFF. Using reference TRBV7-2 and TRBJ1-1 for the parts outside the CDR3, the full variable domain is GAGVSQSPSNKVTEKGKDVELRCDPISGHTALYWYRQSLGQGLEFLIYFQGNSAPDKSGLPSDRFSAERTGGSVSTLTIQRTQQEDSAVYLCASSLITGLMNTEAFFGQGTRLTVV.

The chain combines TRBV7-3 with TRBJ2-7; 7 bases line up with TRBD1. The CDR3 is 17 amino acids. CDR1 is SGHTA, CDR2 FQGTGA, per germline. The V segment lost 2 bases and the J segment 4 bases; nucleotides outside the gene matches: 14. CDR3 in amino acids: CASSLHAGTVGYYEQYF. The CDR3 DNA follows: TGTGCCAGCAGCTTACACGCCGGGACAGTGGGTTATTACGAGCAGTACTTC.

This chain connects TRBV6-1 to TRBJ2-2; unclear D gene. CDR1 is MNHNS, CDR2 SASEGT, per germline. The V gene lost 8 bases and the J gene lost 0 bases, with 13 bases spanning the gap. This CDR3 region has 15 residues. The CDR3 protein is CASGYNGANTGELFF. The CDR3 nucleotides read TGTGCCAGCGGATATAATGGGGCGAACACCGGGGAGCTGTTTTTT.

This clone came up a few times. The V and J genes are TRBV7-2 and TRBJ2-3; 8 positions match TRBD2. This CDR3 has 15 amino acids. The J segment lost 1 base and the V segment lost 3 bases, leaving 3 bases of the junction unmatched. Per germline, CDR1 SGHTA and CDR2 FQGNSA. CDR3 sequence reads: CASSLDGGGTDTQYF. The CDR3 DNA is TGTGCCAGCAGCTTGGACGGGGGGGGCACAGATACGCAGTATTTT.

The CDR3 loop is CASSYSATENSPLHF. DNA of the CDR3: TGTGCCAGCAGTTACTCCGCGACAGAAAATTCACCCCTCCACTTT. The J gene is TRBJ1-6, the V gene TRBV6-5; D possibly corresponds to TRBD1 (5 bases). Trimming removed 0 bases at V and 7 bases at J, with 10 bases between. The CDR3 totals 15 residues. Germline V lookup: CDR1 MNHEY, CDR2 SVGAGI.

V is TRBV7-2 and J is TRBJ2-2; TRBD2 matches at 11 bases. Germline V gene lookup returns CDR1 SGHTA and CDR2 FQGNSA. Trimming at V came to 1 base and at J to 3 bases, leaving 4 bases not matched to a gene. The CDR3 sequence is 17 residues long. This chain's CDR3 is CASSLGVAGGYTGELFF. For the CDR3, the DNA is TGTGCCAGCAGCTTAGGGGTAGCGGGGGGGTACACCGGGGAGCTGTTTTTT.

The chain employs TRBV18 and TRBJ1-2; TRBD1 matches at 7 bases. This CDR3 comprises 15 residues. Germline V gene data show CDR1 as KGHSH and CDR2 as LQKENI. After removal of 5 bases from V and 2 bases from J, the junction contained 8 bases not matched to a gene. The CDR3 loop is CASSSRDSRNYGYTF. In DNA form, the CDR3 reads TGTGCCAGCTCATCCCGGGACAGCCGAAACTATGGCTACACCTTC.

The gene calls are TRBV5-5 and TRBJ2-7, with 7 bases fitting TRBD2. This CDR3 has 15 amino acids. The V gene end was trimmed by 3 bases and the J gene end by 0 bases; junction bases not matched to a gene: 6. The germline V gene has CDR1 SGHKS and CDR2 YYEKEE (reference sequence). The CDR3 nucleotides read TGTGCCAGCAGCTCGGGAAAGCGGGGCTCCTACGAGCAGTACTTC. Translation gives CASSSGKRGSYEQYF.

V usage is TRBV21-1 and J usage is TRBJ1-1; the table's D gene call, TRBD1, was not cross checked with the DNA. TRBV21-1 is termed a pseudogene. The CDR3 has 15 residues. This CDR3 is CASSNWGFLNTEAFF. In nucleotides, the CDR3 is TGTGCCAGCAGCAACTGGGGCTTCCTGAACACTGAAGCTTTCTTT.

This chain's CDR3 is CASSSGLGEDTQYF. Here the CDR3 DNA reads TGCGCCAGCAGCTCCGGACTAGGAGAAGATACGCAGTATTTT. The gene calls are TRBV5-1 and TRBJ2-3, with 7 bases identical to TRBD2. The CDR3 runs 14 residues. CDR1 and CDR2 from the germline V gene are SGHRS and YFSETQ. With V trimmed by 3 bases and J by 5 bases, 6 bases remained unmatched. The full variable domain, in which reference TRBV5-1 and TRBJ2-3 provide the parts outside the CDR3, is KAGVTQTPRYLIKTRGQQVTLSCSPISGHRSVSWYQQTPGQGLQFLFEYFSETQRNKGNFPGRFSGRQFSNSRSEMNVSTLELGDSALYLCASSSGLGEDTQYFGPGTRLTVL.